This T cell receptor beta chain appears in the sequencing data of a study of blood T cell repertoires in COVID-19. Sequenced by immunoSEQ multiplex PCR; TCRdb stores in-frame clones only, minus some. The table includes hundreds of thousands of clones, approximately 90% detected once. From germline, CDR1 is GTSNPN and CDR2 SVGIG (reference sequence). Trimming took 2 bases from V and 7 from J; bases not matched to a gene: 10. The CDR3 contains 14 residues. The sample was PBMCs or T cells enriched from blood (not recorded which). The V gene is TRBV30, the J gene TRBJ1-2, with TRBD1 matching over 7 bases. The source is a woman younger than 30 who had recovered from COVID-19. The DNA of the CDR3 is TGTGCCTGGAGTCTCACAGGGGAGGCGGGTGGCTACACCTTC. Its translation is CAWSLTGEAGGYTF.